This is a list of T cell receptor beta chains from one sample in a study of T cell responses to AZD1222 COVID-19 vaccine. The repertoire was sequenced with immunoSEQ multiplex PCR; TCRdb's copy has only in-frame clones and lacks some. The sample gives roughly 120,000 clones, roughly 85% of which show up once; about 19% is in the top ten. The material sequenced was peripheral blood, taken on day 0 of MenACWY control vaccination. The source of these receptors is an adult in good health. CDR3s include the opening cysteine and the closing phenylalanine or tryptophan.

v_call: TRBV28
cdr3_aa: CASSFGGQMNTEAFF

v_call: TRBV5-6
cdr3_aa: CASSLTGTGARFYEQYF

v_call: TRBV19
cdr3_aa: CASSRVAGTSGSYEQYF

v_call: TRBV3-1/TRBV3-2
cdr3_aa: CASSPLSFEGGYGYTF

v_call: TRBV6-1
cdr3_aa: CASSERTDYNEQFF

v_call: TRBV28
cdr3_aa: CASSFQGRLNTEAFF

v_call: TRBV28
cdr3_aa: CASSSPRAVRNTIYF

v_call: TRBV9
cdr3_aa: CASSVGQGAGDEQFF

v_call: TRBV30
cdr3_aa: CAWSVARTDTQYF

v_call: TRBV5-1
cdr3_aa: CASSAKGQGEFWHTGELFF

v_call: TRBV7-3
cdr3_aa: CASSSTGDGTGELFF

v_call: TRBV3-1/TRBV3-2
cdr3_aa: CASQRATDEQFF

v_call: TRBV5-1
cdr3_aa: CASSADNMGETQYF

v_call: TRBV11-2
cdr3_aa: CASSFTETQYF

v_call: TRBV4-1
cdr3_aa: CASSQGDRGRFSSTDTQYF

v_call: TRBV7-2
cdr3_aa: CASSPRGRTDTQYF

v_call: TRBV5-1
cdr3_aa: CASSLGTSGGYTGELFF

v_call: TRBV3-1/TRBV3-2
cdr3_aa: CASSQVNRGLNYGYTF

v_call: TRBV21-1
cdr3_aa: CASSKESQTSGTPRQETQYF

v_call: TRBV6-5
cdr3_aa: CASSYNPEAGELFF

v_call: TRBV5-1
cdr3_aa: CASSLGQGIDEQYF

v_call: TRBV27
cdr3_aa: CASKGGGEQYF

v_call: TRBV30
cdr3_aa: CAWSVPGVEQYF

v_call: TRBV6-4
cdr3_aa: CASRAFYQPQHF

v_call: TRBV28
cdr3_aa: CASSLRGSNNEQFF

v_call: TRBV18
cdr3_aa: CASPTGQPGDTEAFF

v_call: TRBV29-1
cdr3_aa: CSVEQGAYTF

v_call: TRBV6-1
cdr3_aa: CASSALAGTNTGELFF

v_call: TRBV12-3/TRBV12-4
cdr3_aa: CASTRPNYGYTF

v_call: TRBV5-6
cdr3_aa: CASSPVGGYSGNTIYF

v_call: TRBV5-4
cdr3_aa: CASSSDPNSPLHF

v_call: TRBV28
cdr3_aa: CAEGLPHGELFF

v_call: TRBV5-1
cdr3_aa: CASSLVVGVNSPLHF

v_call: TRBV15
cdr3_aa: CATSRDHSREQYF

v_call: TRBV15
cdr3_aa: CATSRGRSSYNEQFF

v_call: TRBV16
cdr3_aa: CASSQADRDYEQYF

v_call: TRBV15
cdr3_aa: CATSPGLAGGNEQFF

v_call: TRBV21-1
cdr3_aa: CASRWTGEKRSSYNSPLHF

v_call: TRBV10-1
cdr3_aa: CASSDPLDGTDTQYF

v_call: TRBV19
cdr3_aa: CASSIRQGQGSNQPQHF

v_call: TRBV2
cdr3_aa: CASSRGASYNEQFF

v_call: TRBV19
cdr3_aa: CASSGLSTGRLETQYF

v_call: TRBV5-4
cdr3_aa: CASSQQAGGTGELFF